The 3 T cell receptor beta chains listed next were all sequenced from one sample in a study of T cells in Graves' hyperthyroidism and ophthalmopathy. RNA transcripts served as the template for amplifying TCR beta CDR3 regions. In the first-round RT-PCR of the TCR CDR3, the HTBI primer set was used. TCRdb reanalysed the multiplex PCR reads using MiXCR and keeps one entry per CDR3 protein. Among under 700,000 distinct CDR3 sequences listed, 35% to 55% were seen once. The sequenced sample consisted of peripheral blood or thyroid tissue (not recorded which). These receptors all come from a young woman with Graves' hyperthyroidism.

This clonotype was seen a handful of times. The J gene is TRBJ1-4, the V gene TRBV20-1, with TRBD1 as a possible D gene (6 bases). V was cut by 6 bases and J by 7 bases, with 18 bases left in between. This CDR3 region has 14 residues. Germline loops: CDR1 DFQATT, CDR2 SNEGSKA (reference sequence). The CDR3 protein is CSAPSGAGGEKLFF. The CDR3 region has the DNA TGCAGTGCGCCTTCAGGGGCGGGGGGTGAAAAACTGTTTTTT.

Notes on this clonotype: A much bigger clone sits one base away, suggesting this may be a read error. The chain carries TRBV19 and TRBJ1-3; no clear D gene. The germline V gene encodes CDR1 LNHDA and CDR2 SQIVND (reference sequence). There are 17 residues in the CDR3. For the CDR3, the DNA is TGTGCCAGTAGTATAGATCATTTGACGAGCTCTGGAAACACCGTATATTTT. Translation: CASSIDHLTSSGNTVYF.

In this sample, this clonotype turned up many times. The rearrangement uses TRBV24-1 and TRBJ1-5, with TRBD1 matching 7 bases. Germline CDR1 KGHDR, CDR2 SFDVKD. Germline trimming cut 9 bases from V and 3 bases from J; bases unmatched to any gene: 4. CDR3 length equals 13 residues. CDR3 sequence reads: CATQGDYNQPQHF. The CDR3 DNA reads TGTGCCACCCAGGGGGACTACAATCAGCCCCAGCATTTT.